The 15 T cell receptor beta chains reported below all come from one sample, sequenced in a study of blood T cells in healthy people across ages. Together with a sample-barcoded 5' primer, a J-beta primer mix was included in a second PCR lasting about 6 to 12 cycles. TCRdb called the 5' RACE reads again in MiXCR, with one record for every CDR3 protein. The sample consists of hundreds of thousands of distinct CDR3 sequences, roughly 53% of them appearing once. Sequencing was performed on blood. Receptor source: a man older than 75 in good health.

The CDR3 nucleotides read TGTGCCAGCGGGCCAGATTTGCGGGGGACCTACGAGCAGTACTTC. Translated: CASGPDLRGTYEQYF. V gene TRBV6-2 or TRBV6-3 combines with J gene TRBJ2-7, with 7 bases matching TRBD2. Germline-derived CDR1 and CDR2 are MNHEY and SVGEGT. The CDR3 covers 15 residues. Losses at the gene ends were 8 bases for V and 2 bases for J; bases not matched to a gene: 12.

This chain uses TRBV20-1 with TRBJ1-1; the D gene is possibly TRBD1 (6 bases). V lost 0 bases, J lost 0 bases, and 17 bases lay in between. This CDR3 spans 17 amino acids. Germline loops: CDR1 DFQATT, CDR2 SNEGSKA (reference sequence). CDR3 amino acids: CSARDQGRGGMNTEAFF. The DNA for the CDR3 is TGCAGTGCTAGAGATCAGGGCAGGGGAGGGATGAACACTGAAGCTTTCTTT.

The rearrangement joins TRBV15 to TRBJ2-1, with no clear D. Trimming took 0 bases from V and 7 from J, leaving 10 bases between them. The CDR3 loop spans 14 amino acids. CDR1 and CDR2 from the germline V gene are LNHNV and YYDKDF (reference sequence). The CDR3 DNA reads TGTGCCACCAGCAGAGACCGGGTGGTAAATGAGCAGTTCTTC. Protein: CATSRDRVVNEQFF.

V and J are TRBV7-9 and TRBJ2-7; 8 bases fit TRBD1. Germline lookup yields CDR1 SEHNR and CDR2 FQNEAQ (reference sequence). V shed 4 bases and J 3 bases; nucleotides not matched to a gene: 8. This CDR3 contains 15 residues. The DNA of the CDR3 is TGTGCCAGCAGCTCCTCCGGGACAGGATTCTACGAGCAGTACTTC. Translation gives CASSSSGTGFYEQYF.

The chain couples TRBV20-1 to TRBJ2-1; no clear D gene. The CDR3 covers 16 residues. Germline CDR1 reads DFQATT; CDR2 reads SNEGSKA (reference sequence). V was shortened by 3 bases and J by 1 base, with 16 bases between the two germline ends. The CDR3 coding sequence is TGCAGTGCTAGGGCCTATAGGCGCCTATCCTACAATGAGCAGTTCTTC. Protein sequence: CSARAYRRLSYNEQFF.

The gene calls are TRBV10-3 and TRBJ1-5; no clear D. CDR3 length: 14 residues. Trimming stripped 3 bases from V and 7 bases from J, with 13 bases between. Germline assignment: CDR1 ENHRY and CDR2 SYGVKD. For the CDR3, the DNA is TGTGCCATCAGTGAATCCCGGGATAAACAGCCCCAGCATTTT. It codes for CAISESRDKQPQHF.

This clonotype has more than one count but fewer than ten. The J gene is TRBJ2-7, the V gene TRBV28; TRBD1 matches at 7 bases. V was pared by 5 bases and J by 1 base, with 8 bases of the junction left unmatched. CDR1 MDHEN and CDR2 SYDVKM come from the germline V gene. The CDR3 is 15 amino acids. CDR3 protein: CASSETGALSYEQYF. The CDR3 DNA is TGTGCCAGCAGTGAAACAGGGGCCCTATCCTACGAGCAGTACTTC.

CDR3 sequence (DNA): TGTGCCACCAGCCCCCCGAAGGGACAGGGAACAGATACGCAGTATTTT. This codes for CATSPPKGQGTDTQYF. The gene calls are TRBV24-1 and TRBJ2-3; 9 bases agree with TRBD1. This CDR3 spans 16 amino acids. Germline values: CDR1 KGHDR, CDR2 SFDVKD. V lost 7 bases to trimming and J lost 3 bases; unmatched junction nucleotides: 10.

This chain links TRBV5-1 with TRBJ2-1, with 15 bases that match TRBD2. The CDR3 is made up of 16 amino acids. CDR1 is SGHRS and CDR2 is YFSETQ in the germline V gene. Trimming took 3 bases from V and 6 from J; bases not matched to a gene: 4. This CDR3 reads CASSWGLAGGGNEQFF. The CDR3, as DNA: TGCGCCAGCAGCTGGGGACTAGCGGGAGGCGGCAATGAGCAGTTCTTC.

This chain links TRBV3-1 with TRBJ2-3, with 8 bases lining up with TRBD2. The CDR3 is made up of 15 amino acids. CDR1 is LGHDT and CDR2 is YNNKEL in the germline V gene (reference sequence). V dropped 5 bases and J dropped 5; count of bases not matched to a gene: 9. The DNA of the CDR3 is TGTGCCAGCAGCACGAGGCGGGGGGAGGTAGATACGCAGTATTTT. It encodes CASSTRRGEVDTQYF.

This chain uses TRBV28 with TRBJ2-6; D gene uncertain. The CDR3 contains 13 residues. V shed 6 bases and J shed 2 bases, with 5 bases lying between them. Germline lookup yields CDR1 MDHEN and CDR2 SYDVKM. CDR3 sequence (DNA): TGTGCCAGCAGGAAACCTGGGGCCAACGTCCTGACTTTC. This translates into CASRKPGANVLTF.

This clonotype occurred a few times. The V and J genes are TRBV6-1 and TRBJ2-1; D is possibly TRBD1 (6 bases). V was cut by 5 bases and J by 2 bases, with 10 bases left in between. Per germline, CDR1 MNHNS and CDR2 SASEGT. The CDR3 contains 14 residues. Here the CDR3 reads CASSPGTTYNEQFF. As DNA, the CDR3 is TGTGCCAGCAGTCCCGGGACAACCTACAATGAGCAGTTCTTC.

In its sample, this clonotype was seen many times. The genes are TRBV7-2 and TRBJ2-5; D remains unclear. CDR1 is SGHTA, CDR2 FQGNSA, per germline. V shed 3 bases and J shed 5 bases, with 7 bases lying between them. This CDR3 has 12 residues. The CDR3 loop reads CASSFGRETQYF. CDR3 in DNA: TGTGCCAGCAGCTTTGGTCGGGAGACCCAGTACTTC.

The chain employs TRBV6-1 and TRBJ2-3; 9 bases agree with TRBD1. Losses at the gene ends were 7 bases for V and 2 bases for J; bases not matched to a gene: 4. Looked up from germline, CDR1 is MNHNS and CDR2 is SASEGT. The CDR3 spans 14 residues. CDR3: CASTGTGLTDTQYF. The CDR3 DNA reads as TGTGCCAGCACCGGGACAGGGCTCACAGATACGCAGTATTTT.

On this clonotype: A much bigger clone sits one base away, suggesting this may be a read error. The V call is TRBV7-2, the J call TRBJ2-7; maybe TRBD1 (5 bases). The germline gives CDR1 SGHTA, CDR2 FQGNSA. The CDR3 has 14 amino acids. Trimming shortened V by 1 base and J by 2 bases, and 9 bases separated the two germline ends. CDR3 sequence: CASSLDRRPYEQYF. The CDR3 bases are TGTGCCAGCAGCTTAGACAGGCGGCCCTACGAGCAGTACTTC.